Below are 3 T cell receptor beta chains sequenced from a single sample in a study of CD8 T cells in Susac syndrome (dated by TCRdb to about 2019). Library creation used the immunoSEQ multiplex PCR assay. RNA was extracted with the RNeasy kit and about 0.45 to 1 ug was reverse transcribed using random hexamers. TCRdb trimmed the raw reads at Q25, called clones with MiXCR and kept productive beta chains. CDR3 protein duplicates are merged, each entry listing the most common genes and DNA. The sample includes approximately 150,000 distinct CDR3 sequences, with roughly 95% observed a single time. The ten largest make up roughly 0.084% of the sample. Material for sequencing was CD4+ T cells from PBMCs. The receptor set was obtained from a human donor with Susac syndrome.

This sequence joins TRBV6-6 and TRBJ2-7; 7 positions agree with TRBD2. V gave up 4 bases and J gave up 6 bases; unmatched junction bases: 12. The CDR3 extends over 15 amino acids. CDR1 and CDR2 (germline): MNHNY, SVGAGI (reference sequence). This CDR3 is CASSSKRGTRGEQYF. Written as DNA, the CDR3 is TGTGCCAGCAGTTCAAAGCGGGGAACCCGTGGCGAGCAGTACTTC.

CDR3 coding DNA: TGTGCCAGCAGCCCGGACAGGGCCCACGAGCAGTACTTC. This gives the protein CASSPDRAHEQYF. The J gene is TRBJ2-7, the V gene TRBV7-3; 8 positions agree with TRBD1. Trimming cost V 5 bases and J 5 bases; bases outside gene matches: 5. The CDR3 runs 13 residues. Per the germline V gene, CDR1 is SGHTA and CDR2 is FQGTGA.

The rearrangement uses TRBV28 and TRBJ2-1; no clear D. V was shortened by 3 bases and J by 4 bases, with 7 bases between the two germline ends. Germline V CDR1 and CDR2: MDHEN, SYDVKM. The CDR3 spans 13 residues. CDR3 DNA sequence: TGTGCCAGCAGTTTGGGCTATTACAATGAGCAGTTCTTC. This encodes CASSLGYYNEQFF. The full variable domain, completed using reference TRBV28 and TRBJ2-1, is DVKVTQSSRYLVKRTGEKVFLECVQDMDHENMFWYRQDPGLGLRLIYFSYDVKMKEKGDIPEGYSVSREKKERFSLILESASTNQTSMYLCASSLGYYNEQFFGPGTRLTVL.